This entry features one T cell receptor (beta chain) sequence. This clonotype was seen at least ten times. The clone's antigen remains unknown. Base qualities are not at hand, and no much larger clone is one base apart. Reads for this sample came from an Illumina HiSeq 2500. TCR beta libraries were prepared by quantitative 5'-RACE with molecular barcodes. The authors' analysis ran thus. A new computational method based on a probabilistic model of VDJ rearrangement was used to identify disease-linked TCR variants. TCRdb reprocessed the public reads (quality trimming at Q25 with fastp, clone calling with MiXCR) and kept in-frame beta chains. Entries that share a CDR3 protein sequence are merged under the most common genes and DNA. What appears here as the V and J calls and clone size reflects TCRdb's work, not the paper's. The sample records some 300,000 distinct CDR3 sequences, less than 25% of which are singletons. The ten largest clones take up roughly 3.6% of the sample.

These data belong to a study of CD8 T cells in ankylosing spondylitis (dated by TCRdb to 2015 to 2018). A note on the overall study: The study set out to find disease-linked TCR variants by profiling T cell receptor beta repertoires in ankylosing spondylitis patients and healthy donors. In total, the full study cohort was made up of 100 to 140 healthy donors and 25 ankylosing spondylitis patients. Peripheral blood was sampled, and synovial fluid was additionally collected from ankylosing spondylitis patients. What the study reported, not specific to this receptor: According to the report, matched synovial fluid samples from ankylosing spondylitis patients were significantly enriched for the disease-linked clones. A TCR beta motif of eight highly homologous amino acid variants appeared characteristic of blood from ankylosing spondylitis patients. A CD8+ phenotype was shown by the disease-linked clones, which were found at relatively low frequencies in peripheral blood. Some TCR beta motif variants had previously been reported in synovial fluid and blood of reactive arthritis patients, which suggested common disease-initiation mechanisms.

Taken from the germline V gene, the CDR1 and CDR2 loops are SGHAT and FQNNGV. The CDR3 numbers 14 residues from cysteine through phenylalanine. Of all the DNA, just the CDR3 is kept, 42 bases in frame from base 1. The V end loses 4 bases and the J end loses 4 bases, and a stretch of 11 bases separates them. What was sequenced was blood, either unsorted or a sorted T cell fraction (not recorded which). In this chain, TRBV11-2 is recombined with TRBJ2-1; the best D guess is TRBD2, with 6 bases matching. The receptor was isolated from a female donor with ankylosing spondylitis or in good health (not recorded which). The CDR3 region reads CASSWGDGYNEQFF. The nucleotide sequence is TGTGCCAGCAGCTGGGGGGACGGGTACAATGAGCAGTTCTTC.